This entry lists 23 T cell receptor beta chains sequenced from one sample in a study of Tregs in tolerant kidney transplant recipients. Assay: immunoSEQ multiplex PCR; the TCRdb copy retains only in-frame clones and omits some. The table includes nearly 95,000 clones, 90% to 95% detected once. The sequencing used CD4+ T cells from blood, collected before the transplant. The receptor source for this set is a human donor who received a combined kidney and bone marrow transplant.

The chain links TRBV4-1 to TRBJ2-5, with TRBD2 identical over 9 bases. CDR3 length: 15 amino acids. After removal of 4 bases from V and 5 bases from J, the junction contained 8 bases not matched to a gene. Germline assignment: CDR1 MGHRA and CDR2 YSYEKL. CDR3 sequence: CASSRGLASRETQYF. The CDR3 DNA is TGCGCCAGCAGCCGCGGACTAGCGTCTAGGGAGACCCAGTACTTC.

V usage is TRBV28 and J usage is TRBJ2-2, with D possibly matching TRBD1 (6 bases). The CDR3 length is 13 residues. Trimming took 5 bases from V and 6 from J, leaving 10 bases between them. Germline assignment: CDR1 MDHEN and CDR2 SYDVKM. Here the CDR3 DNA reads TGTGCCAGCAGTACACAGGGTTCCGGGGAGCTGTTTTTT. The encoded protein is CASSTQGSGELFF. Full variable domain (outside the CDR3, taken from reference TRBV28 and TRBJ2-2): DVKVTQSSRYLVKRTGEKVFLECVQDMDHENMFWYRQDPGLGLRLIYFSYDVKMKEKGDIPEGYSVSREKKERFSLILESASTNQTSMYLCASSTQGSGELFFGEGSRLTVL.

This chain connects TRBV7-2 to TRBJ2-1, with a possible D match to TRBD2 (6 bases). The V gene lost 0 bases and the J gene lost 4 bases, with 13 bases spanning the gap. The CDR3 has 16 amino acids. CDR1 SGHTA and CDR2 FQGNSA come from the germline V gene. The CDR3 bases are TGTGCCAGCAGCTTAGCGCAGGCGGGGCCTTACAATGAGCAGTTCTTC. It is translated as CASSLAQAGPYNEQFF.

The chain links TRBV7-2 to TRBJ2-1; TRBD1 matches at 8 bases. This CDR3 contains 18 residues. Germline CDR1 and CDR2: SGHTA and FQGNSA. The J segment lost 4 bases and the V segment lost 4 bases, leaving 15 bases of the junction unmatched. The CDR3 sequence is CASSSRPGTGSFYNEQFF. CDR3 bases: TGTGCCAGCAGCTCACGACCCGGGACAGGAAGTTTTTACAATGAGCAGTTCTTC.

The CDR3 loop reads CASSLSSGRAIEQFF. The CDR3 DNA reads as TGTGCCAGCAGCTTATCTAGCGGGAGGGCCATTGAGCAGTTCTTC. The chain carries TRBV11-3 and TRBJ2-1, with 12 positions matching TRBD2. This CDR3 comprises 15 residues. Germline CDR1 SGHNT, CDR2 YENEEA. J was trimmed by 9 bases and V by 2 bases; bases with no gene match: 5. Full variable domain (missing parts from reference TRBV11-3 and TRBJ2-1): EAGVVQSPRYKIIEKKQPVAFWCNPISGHNTLYWYLQNLGQGPELLIRYENEEAVDDSQLPKDRFSAERLKGVDSTLKIQPAELGDSAVYLCASSLSSGRAIEQFFGPGTRLTVL.

This chain links TRBV4-3 with TRBJ2-1; D may be TRBD2 (6 bases). CDR3 size: 14 residues. V was clipped by 11 bases and J by 6 bases, with 20 bases between them. Per the germline V gene, CDR1 is LGHNA and CDR2 is YSLEER. CDR3 DNA sequence: TGCGCCTCTAAAGGTGATCTAGCGATCAATGAGCAGTTCTTC. This encodes CASKGDLAINEQFF.

This chain connects TRBV7-2 to TRBJ2-7; 8 bases are a match to TRBD1. The CDR3 runs 15 residues. Per germline, CDR1 SGHTA and CDR2 FQGNSA. J was trimmed by 5 bases and V by 2 bases; bases with no gene match: 8. The DNA for the CDR3 is TGTGCCAGCAGCTTAATTCTTGGCAGGGGGCACGAGCAGTACTTC. The encoded protein is CASSLILGRGHEQYF.

The chain is built from TRBV5-1 and TRBJ2-2; D is uncertain. The V gene's germline CDR1 is SGHRS and CDR2 YFSETQ. The CDR3 has 16 amino acids. Trimming stripped 0 bases from V and 0 bases from J, with 9 bases between. The CDR3 region is CASSLGQASNTGELFF. The CDR3, as DNA: TGCGCCAGCAGCTTGGGGCAGGCTTCGAACACCGGGGAGCTGTTTTTT. Full variable domain (missing parts from reference TRBV5-1 and TRBJ2-2): KAGVTQTPRYLIKTRGQQVTLSCSPISGHRSVSWYQQTPGQGLQFLFEYFSETQRNKGNFPGRFSGRQFSNSRSEMNVSTLELGDSALYLCASSLGQASNTGELFFGEGSRLTVL.

The chain employs TRBV28 and TRBJ1-2; weak D call: TRBD1 (5 bases). CDR1 and CDR2 from the germline V gene are MDHEN and SYDVKM. CDR3 length: 14 amino acids. V lost 7 bases and J lost 4, with 16 bases in between. CDR3 coding DNA: TGTGCCAGCACCAGTCCGGGGGTGGCCTATGGCTACACCTTC. Its translation is CASTSPGVAYGYTF.

The chain combines TRBV4-3 with TRBJ2-2, with a weak D call TRBD1 (6 bases). Trimming removed 3 bases from V and 0 bases from J, with 11 bases in between. Germline loops: CDR1 LGHNA, CDR2 YSLEER. The CDR3 covers 16 residues. The CDR3 DNA is TGCGCCAGCAGCCAGAGGACAGACGCGAACACCGGGGAGCTGTTTTTT. The encoded protein is CASSQRTDANTGELFF.

The chain combines TRBV7-2 with TRBJ1-5, with 7 nucleotides matching TRBD1. This CDR3 has 16 amino acids. V was clipped by 5 bases and J by 0 bases; unmatched bases: 7. Germline loops: CDR1 SGHTA, CDR2 FQGNSA. This chain's CDR3 is CASSADRYYSNQPQHF. CDR3 in DNA: TGTGCCAGCAGCGCGGACAGGTATTATAGCAATCAGCCCCAGCATTTT.

This clone was counted a single time. The chain is built from TRBV25-1 and TRBJ2-7; the match to TRBD1 covers 11 bases. V was pared by 6 bases and J by 2 bases, with 12 bases of the junction left unmatched. In germline, CDR1 is MGHDK, CDR2 SYGVNS. The CDR3 length is 17 residues. As DNA, the CDR3 is TGTGCCAGCAGCGGGGCGATACGGGACAGGGGGACCTACGAGCAGTACTTC. Translated: CASSGAIRDRGTYEQYF.

The rearrangement uses TRBV7-9 and TRBJ1-4, with 7 bases lining up with TRBD1. CDR3 size: 16 residues. CDR1 is SEHNR, CDR2 FQNEAQ, per germline (reference sequence). Trimming cost V 4 bases and J 7 bases; bases outside gene matches: 12. The DNA for the CDR3 is TGTGCCAGCAGCTCCTACGACAGGGTGGGGGGTGAAAAACTGTTTTTT. It specifies CASSSYDRVGGEKLFF.

V usage is TRBV18 and J usage is TRBJ2-1; 7 bases agree with TRBD2. CDR1 is KGHSH and CDR2 is LQKENI in the germline V gene. V lost 3 bases, J lost 4 bases, and 6 bases stayed unmatched. The CDR3 extends over 15 amino acids. The CDR3 reads CASSPSGKGYNEQFF. CDR3 sequence (DNA): TGTGCCAGCTCACCGAGCGGGAAGGGGTACAATGAGCAGTTCTTC.

This sequence joins TRBV7-2 and TRBJ2-1; weak D call: TRBD1 (6 bases). V dropped 5 bases and J dropped 6 bases, with 20 bases sitting between them. From germline, CDR1 is SGHTA and CDR2 FQGNSA. The CDR3 contains 16 residues. The CDR3 reads CASSAQSGMGANEQFF. CDR3 DNA sequence: TGTGCCAGCAGCGCACAGTCAGGGATGGGGGCCAATGAGCAGTTCTTC.

The rearrangement links TRBV6-6 to TRBJ1-6; D might be TRBD1 (5 bases). The CDR3 has 16 residues. Germline V gene data show CDR1 as MNHNY and CDR2 as SVGAGI (reference sequence). V lost 4 bases to trimming and J lost 7 bases, with 17 bases between them. This CDR3 is CASSSAGVLDNSPLHF. The DNA for the CDR3 is TGTGCCAGCAGTTCGGCGGGGGTACTAGACAATTCACCCCTCCACTTT.

The chain couples TRBV11-2 to TRBJ2-7, with 9 bases aligning to TRBD2. V trimming: 0 bases; J trimming: 5 bases; junction bases outside the gene matches: 8. Germline lookup yields CDR1 SGHAT and CDR2 FQNNGV. The CDR3 contains 16 residues. CDR3 bases: TGTGCCAGCAGCTTAGATCGGGTAGCGGGAGCCCACGAGCAGTACTTC. Its protein product is CASSLDRVAGAHEQYF.

A note on this clone: One end of the junction does not line up with germline, which may come from a read error. The chain employs TRBV15 and TRBJ1-2; D gene unclear. This CDR3 comprises 15 residues. Germline CDR1 and CDR2: LNHNV and YYDKDF (reference sequence). DNA of the CDR3: TGTGCCACCAGCAGAGATGTTATGTCAGACTATGTCTACACCTTC. Encoded protein: CATSRDVMSDYVYTF.

CDR3 bases: TGTGCCATCAGTGTGGGGAGGGCCAACTCTGGAAACACCATATATTTT. The encoded protein is CAISVGRANSGNTIYF. V and J are TRBV10-3 and TRBJ1-3, with unresolved D. There are 16 residues in the CDR3. The germline V gene encodes CDR1 ENHRY and CDR2 SYGVKD. V was clipped by 4 bases and J by 0 bases, with 13 bases between them.

The V and J genes are TRBV5-1 and TRBJ2-5; 8 bases map to TRBD2. Germline lookup yields CDR1 SGHRS and CDR2 YFSETQ. The CDR3 is made up of 15 amino acids. With 2 bases clipped from V and 7 bases from J, the junction kept 10 bases outside the gene matches. Here the CDR3 DNA reads TGCGCCAGCAGCTTAGAACTAGCGGTGGGGGGGACCCAGTACTTC. Its protein product is CASSLELAVGGTQYF.

The chain has TRBV9 and TRBJ2-7; D call uncertain. Looked up from germline, CDR1 is SGDLS and CDR2 is YYNGEE. This CDR3 region has 13 residues. Trimming shortened V by 4 bases and J by 5 bases, and 13 bases separated the two germline ends. The CDR3 spells CASSPKSRDEQYF. CDR3 DNA sequence: TGTGCCAGCAGCCCCAAGTCCCGCGACGAGCAGTACTTC.

The chain carries TRBV6-1 and TRBJ1-5; TRBD1 aligns across 8 bases. J gave up 9 bases and V 4 bases, and 8 bases lay outside the gene matches. Looked up from germline, CDR1 is MNHNS and CDR2 is SASEGT. The CDR3 sequence is 14 residues long. CDR3 sequence (DNA): TGTGCCAGCAGTGGCGACAGGGGAATTTCGCCCCAGCATTTT. Translating gives CASSGDRGISPQHF.

The chain employs TRBV5-1 and TRBJ2-2; D might be TRBD2 (6 bases). V was clipped by 1 base and J by 4 bases, with 11 bases between them. Germline CDR1 reads SGHRS; CDR2 reads YFSETQ. The length of the CDR3 is 15 residues. The CDR3 region is CASSLFYGSTGELFF. The CDR3 region has the DNA TGCGCCAGCAGCTTGTTCTACGGGAGCACCGGGGAGCTGTTTTTT.